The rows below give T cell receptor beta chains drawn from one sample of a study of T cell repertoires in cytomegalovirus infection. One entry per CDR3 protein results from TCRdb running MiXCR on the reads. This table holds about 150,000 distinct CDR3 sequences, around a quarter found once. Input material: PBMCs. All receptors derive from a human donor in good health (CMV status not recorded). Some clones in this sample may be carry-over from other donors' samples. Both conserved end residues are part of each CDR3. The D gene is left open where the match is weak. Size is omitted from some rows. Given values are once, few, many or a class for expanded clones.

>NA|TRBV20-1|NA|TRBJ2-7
TGCAGTGCTAATATGCCCTACGAGCAGTACTTC
CSANMPYEQYF
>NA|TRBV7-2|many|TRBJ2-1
TGTGCCAGCAGCTTAGAATCGGGGATGCTCCTTTACAATGAGCAGTTCTTC
CASSLESGMLLYNEQFF
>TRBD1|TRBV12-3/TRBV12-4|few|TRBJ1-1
TGTGCCAGCAGTTTCAGGGGGATTAACACTGAAGCTTTCTTT
CASSFRGINTEAFF
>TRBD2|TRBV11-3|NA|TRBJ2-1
TGTGCCAGCAGCCTTACCGGGACTATAAATGAGCAGTTCTTC
CASSLTGTINEQFF
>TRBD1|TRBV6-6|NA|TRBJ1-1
TGTGCCAGCAGACCCCCGACAGGGCCCACTGAAGCTTTCTTT
CASRPPTGPTEAFF
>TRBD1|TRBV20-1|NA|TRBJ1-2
TGCAGTGCTAGAGATGTTCAGACAGGGGTCTCCTACACCTTC
CSARDVQTGVSYTF
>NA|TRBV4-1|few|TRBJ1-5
TGCGCCAGCAGCCAAGAGGGACTGATAGCAGAGGCCCAGCATTTT
CASSQEGLIAEAQHF
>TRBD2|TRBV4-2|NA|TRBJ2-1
TGTGCCAGCAGCCCAACCGGGACTAGCGCCAGACGGGAGCAGTTCTTC
CASSPTGTSARREQFF
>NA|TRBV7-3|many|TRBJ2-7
TGTGCCAGCAGCCCCAGCTATGGCCGCGAGCAGTACTTC
CASSPSYGREQYF
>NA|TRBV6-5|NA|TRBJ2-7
TGTGCCAGCAGTTTTAACGACGAGCTGTACTTC
CASSFNDELYF
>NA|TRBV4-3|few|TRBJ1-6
TGCGCCAGCAGCCAAGATGATGGCCTGGGGGATTCACCCCTCCACTTT
CASSQDDGLGDSPLHF
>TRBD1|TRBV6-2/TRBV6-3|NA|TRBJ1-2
TGTGCCAGCAGTCAACAGGGGACCTATGGCTACACCTTC
CASSQQGTYGYTF